Listed below are T cell receptor beta chains from one sample, sequenced in a study of shared clonotypes between healthy human individuals. Data came from immunoSEQ multiplex PCR; TCRdb stores just in-frame clones and leaves some out. The sample comprises millions of clones, 85% to 95% of which are singletons, and about 0.37% rests with the top ten. Source material: naive CD4+ T cells from PBMCs. These receptors were collected from a man between 18 and 35 years old in good health. Some clones in this sample may be carry-over from other donors' samples. Each CDR3 is given with its conserved first and last residue. A D gene is named only where the DNA matches it firmly. Size is omitted from some rows. Given values are once, few, many or a class for expanded clones.

J: TRBJ1-4; V: TRBV18; size: once; D: TRBD1; CDR3: CASSQPGQGHNEKLFF; DNA: TGTGCCAGCTCACAACCGGGACAGGGGCATAATGAAAAACTGTTTTTT
J: TRBJ2-2; V: TRBV27; size: -; D: -; CDR3: CASSFTGRNTGELFF; DNA: TGTGCCAGCTCCTTTACAGGGAGGAACACCGGGGAGCTGTTTTTT
J: TRBJ1-4; V: TRBV2; size: -; D: -; CDR3: CASSEASVGKLFF; DNA: TGTGCCAGCAGTGAAGCCTCAGTGGGAAAACTGTTTTTT
J: TRBJ2-2; V: TRBV19; size: -; D: TRBD1; CDR3: CASSPDRVGTGELFF; DNA: TGTGCCAGTAGTCCGGACAGGGTTGGCACCGGGGAGCTGTTTTTT
J: TRBJ2-5; V: TRBV10-3; size: -; D: -; CDR3: CAISSVLGETQYF; DNA: TGTGCCATCAGTTCCGTACTGGGGGAGACCCAGTACTTC
J: TRBJ2-2; V: TRBV5-4; size: -; D: TRBD2; CDR3: CASSQGLAGVGNGELFF; DNA: TGTGCCAGCAGCCAGGGACTAGCGGGAGTCGGGAACGGGGAGCTGTTTTTT
J: TRBJ2-1; V: TRBV7-9; size: -; D: -; CDR3: CASSPQQKVLNPEQFF; DNA: TGTGCCAGCAGCCCGCAGCAAAAGGTCTTAAACCCGGAGCAGTTCTTC
J: TRBJ1-6; V: TRBV2; size: -; D: -; CDR3: CASGVTHKQSPLHF; DNA: TGTGCCAGCGGGGTAACTCACAAACAGTCACCCCTCCACTTT
J: TRBJ2-1; V: TRBV5-1; size: -; D: TRBD2; CDR3: CASSPSAAGAREQLF; DNA: TGCGCCAGCAGCCCGAGCGCCGCGGGAGCTCGTGAGCAGCTCTTC
J: TRBJ2-3; V: TRBV19; size: once; D: TRBD2; CDR3: CASSIGRAGGTTGTQYF; DNA: TGTGCCAGTAGTATAGGCCGGGCCGGGGGGACGACGGGTACGCAGTATTTT
J: TRBJ1-2; V: TRBV6-8; size: -; D: -; CDR3: CASSRRQTPNNYGYTF; DNA: TGTGCCAGCAGCCGGAGACAGACCCCCAATAACTATGGCTACACCTTC
J: TRBJ2-1; V: TRBV2; size: -; D: -; CDR3: CASIRDENNEQFF; DNA: TGTGCCAGCATCCGGGACGAAAACAATGAGCAGTTCTTC
J: TRBJ2-4; V: TRBV7-2; size: -; D: -; CDR3: CASSLGVAKNIQYF; DNA: TGTGCCAGCAGCTTAGGGGTAGCCAAAAACATTCAGTACTTC
J: TRBJ2-2; V: TRBV2; size: -; D: -; CDR3: CASLSQTPGELFF; DNA: TGTGCCAGCCTATCCCAGACGCCCGGGGAGCTGTTTTTT
J: TRBJ2-2; V: TRBV7-3; size: -; D: -; CDR3: CASSSYKGHPGELFF; DNA: TGTGCCAGCAGCTCCTATAAGGGACACCCCGGGGAGCTGTTTTTT
J: TRBJ1-5; V: TRBV5-1; size: -; D: -; CDR3: CASSLNGGSNQPQHF; DNA: TGCGCCAGCAGCTTGAATGGGGGTAGCAATCAGCCCCAGCATTTT
J: TRBJ1-2; V: TRBV10-1; size: -; D: -; CDR3: CASSEFSRGGYTF; DNA: TGCGCCAGCAGTGAGTTCTCGAGGGGCGGCTACACCTTC
J: TRBJ2-4; V: TRBV27; size: -; D: -; CDR3: CASSFRANRGSPKNIQYF; DNA: TGTGCCAGCAGTTTCCGTGCCAATCGCGGTTCCCCCAAAAACATTCAGTACTTC
J: TRBJ2-2; V: TRBV29-1; size: -; D: TRBD2; CDR3: CSALLAGGGELFF; DNA: TGCAGCGCCCTACTAGCGGGGGGCGGGGAGCTGTTTTTT
J: TRBJ1-1; V: TRBV6-5; size: -; D: -; CDR3: CASRAGNMNTEAFF; DNA: TGTGCCAGCAGGGCCGGGAACATGAACACTGAAGCTTTCTTT
J: TRBJ1-4; V: TRBV2; size: -; D: -; CDR3: CASSESQGKGANEKLFF; DNA: TGTGCCAGCAGTGAAAGTCAGGGGAAAGGGGCTAATGAAAAACTGTTTTTT
J: TRBJ2-1; V: TRBV28; size: -; D: TRBD2; CDR3: CASSSRLARFYNEQFF; DNA: TGTGCCAGCAGTTCCAGACTAGCGCGATTCTACAATGAGCAGTTCTTC
J: TRBJ2-7; V: TRBV5-5; size: -; D: -; CDR3: CASSLVVRSYEQYF; DNA: TGTGCCAGCAGCTTGGTTGTCAGGTCCTACGAGCAGTACTTC
J: TRBJ2-2; V: TRBV9; size: -; D: TRBD1; CDR3: CASSPRQGAWVTGELFF; DNA: TGTGCCAGCAGCCCCCGTCAGGGGGCTTGGGTCACCGGGGAGCTGTTTTTT
J: TRBJ2-2; V: TRBV7-8; size: -; D: -; CDR3: CASTRDIPGELFF; DNA: TGTGCCAGCACCAGGGATATACCCGGGGAGCTGTTTTTT
J: TRBJ2-5; V: TRBV28; size: -; D: -; CDR3: CASSQKETQYF; DNA: TGTGCCAGCAGTCAAAAAGAGACCCAGTACTTC
J: TRBJ2-3; V: TRBV7-9; size: -; D: TRBD1; CDR3: CASSPTGMSRTDTQYF; DNA: TGTGCCAGCAGCCCGACAGGGATGAGTCGCACAGATACGCAGTATTTT
J: TRBJ2-3; V: TRBV4-3; size: -; D: TRBD2; CDR3: CASSQDRIGASGSWDDTQYF; DNA: TGCGCCAGCAGCCAAGATAGGATTGGGGCTAGCGGGAGTTGGGATGATACGCAGTATTTT
J: TRBJ2-1; V: TRBV6-4; size: -; D: -; CDR3: CASSYLTRPNNEQFF; DNA: TGTGCCAGCAGTTATTTGACTCGACCGAACAATGAGCAGTTCTTC
J: TRBJ1-1; V: TRBV16; size: -; D: -; CDR3: CASSQSSFITEAFF; DNA: TGTGCCAGCAGCCAATCCTCGTTCATCACTGAAGCTTTCTTT
J: TRBJ2-7; V: TRBV4-1; size: -; D: TRBD2; CDR3: CASSETGTRAYEQYF; DNA: TGCGCCAGCAGCGAGACCGGGACTAGAGCCTACGAGCAGTACTTC
J: TRBJ1-1; V: TRBV18; size: -; D: -; CDR3: CASSPDRYTEAFF; DNA: TGTGCCAGCTCACCAGACAGGTATACTGAAGCTTTCTTT